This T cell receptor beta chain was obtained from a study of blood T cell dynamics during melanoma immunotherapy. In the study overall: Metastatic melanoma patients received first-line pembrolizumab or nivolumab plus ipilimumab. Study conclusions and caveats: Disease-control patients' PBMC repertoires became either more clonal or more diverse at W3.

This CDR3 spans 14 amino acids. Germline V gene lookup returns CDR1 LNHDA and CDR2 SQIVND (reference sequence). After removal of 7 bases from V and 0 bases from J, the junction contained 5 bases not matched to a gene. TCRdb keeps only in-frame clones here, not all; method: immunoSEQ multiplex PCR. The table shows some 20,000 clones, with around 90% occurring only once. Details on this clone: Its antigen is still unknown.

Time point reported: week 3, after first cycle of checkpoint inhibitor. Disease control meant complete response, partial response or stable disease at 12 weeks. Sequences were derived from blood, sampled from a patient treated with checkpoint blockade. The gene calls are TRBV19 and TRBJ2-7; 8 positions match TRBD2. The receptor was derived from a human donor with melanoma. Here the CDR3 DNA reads TGTGCCAGTAACGGCGGGAGGAGCTCCTACGAGCAGTACTTC. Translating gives CASNGGRSSYEQYF.